The 11 T cell receptor beta chains in this list originate from one sample, sequenced in a study of glioma-infiltrating T cells after dendritic cell vaccination. Sequenced by immunoSEQ multiplex PCR; TCRdb stores in-frame clones only, minus some. The data hold nearly 85,000 clones, with around 90% observed a single time. Sample: blood, taken before dendritic cell vaccination. Every receptor here comes from a human donor with glioblastoma.

This clone came up once. The V call is TRBV11-3, the J call TRBJ2-2; TRBD2 aligns across 8 bases. J gave up 6 bases and V 5 bases, and 14 bases lay outside the gene matches. This CDR3 contains 17 residues. The germline V gene encodes CDR1 SGHNT and CDR2 YENEEA. The CDR3, as DNA: TGTGCCAGCAGCCCCCGAGCGGGACTAGGTCAATCCGGGGAGCTGTTTTTT. It yields the protein CASSPRAGLGQSGELFF.

The rearrangement joins TRBV29-1 to TRBJ2-7; the match to TRBD1 covers 11 bases. This CDR3 has 14 residues. Looked up from germline, CDR1 is SQVTM and CDR2 is ANQGSEA. The junction had 2 bases not matched to a gene; V was cut back by 4 bases and J by 0 bases. The CDR3 DNA reads TGCAGCGTTGCTGGGACAGGGGGCTCCTACGAGCAGTACTTC. This translates into CSVAGTGGSYEQYF.

V usage is TRBV29-1 and J usage is TRBJ2-3; 7 positions agree with TRBD2. J was trimmed by 2 bases and V by 6 bases; bases with no gene match: 5. Germline V gene lookup returns CDR1 SQVTM and CDR2 ANQGSEA. This CDR3 region has 13 residues. The CDR3 nucleotides are TGCAGCGTCGGGGGGTCCTACACAGATACGCAGTATTTT. This sequence encodes CSVGGSYTDTQYF.

This clone was counted once. The V call is TRBV7-2, the J call TRBJ2-1; tentative D call: TRBD2 (5 bases). V was pared by 6 bases and J by 9 bases, with 21 bases between. The CDR3 has 15 amino acids. CDR1 SGHTA and CDR2 FQGNSA come from the germline V gene. DNA of the CDR3: TGTGCCAGCAGTTATGCTCCCCCCGGTCGGGGTGAGCAGTTCTTC. Translating it yields CASSYAPPGRGEQFF.

V gene TRBV15 combines with J gene TRBJ2-7; 7 nucleotides align to TRBD1. CDR1 and CDR2 from the germline V gene are LNHNV and YYDKDF (reference sequence). J lost 1 base, V lost 2 bases, and 5 bases had no gene match. There are 15 residues in the CDR3. CDR3 loop: CATSRRRDRSYEQYF. CDR3 sequence (DNA): TGTGCCACCAGCAGACGCCGGGACAGATCCTACGAGCAGTACTTC.

V gene TRBV27 combines with J gene TRBJ1-4, with 9 bases that match TRBD1. The CDR3 sequence is 15 residues long. Trimming at V came to 4 bases and at J to 10 bases, leaving 10 bases not matched to a gene. The V gene's germline CDR1 is MNHEY and CDR2 SMNVEV (reference sequence). The CDR3 spells CASSSPGQGTGKLFF. The CDR3 DNA is TGTGCCAGCAGTTCACCCGGACAGGGGACGGGAAAACTGTTTTTT.

The chain has TRBV12-5 and TRBJ2-1; D possibly corresponds to TRBD2 (6 bases). This CDR3 has 15 residues. CDR1 is LGHNT and CDR2 is FRNRAP in the germline V gene. V was trimmed by 1 base and J by 2 bases, leaving 9 bases between them. The CDR3 loop is CASGLDGSAYNEQFF. CDR3 DNA sequence: TGTGCTAGTGGTTTGGACGGGAGCGCCTACAATGAGCAGTTCTTC.

This clone has a handful of counts. The genes are TRBV28 and TRBJ2-1, with TRBD2 as a possible D gene (5 bases). V was clipped by 0 bases and J by 6 bases, with 9 bases between them. CDR3 length: 14 residues. Germline loops: CDR1 MDHEN, CDR2 SYDVKM. This CDR3 reads CASSLWRGLNEQFF. The DNA for the CDR3 is TGTGCCAGCAGTTTATGGCGTGGACTCAATGAGCAGTTCTTC.

J is TRBJ2-7 and V is TRBV4-1, with a tentative D call TRBD2 (6 bases). V was trimmed by 1 base and J by 3 bases, leaving 7 bases between them. CDR1 and CDR2 (germline): MGHRA, YSYEKL. The CDR3 is made up of 13 amino acids. For the CDR3, the DNA is TGCGCCAGCAGCCAAGGGGGGGACTACGAGCAGTACTTC. Translation: CASSQGGDYEQYF.

V is TRBV6-5 and J is TRBJ1-1; D gene ambiguous. There are 13 residues in the CDR3. In germline, CDR1 is MNHEY, CDR2 SVGAGI. Trimming left V 5 bases short and J 0 bases short, with 7 bases between. CDR3 region: CASSGHVNTEAFF. DNA of the CDR3: TGTGCCAGCAGTGGCCACGTGAACACTGAAGCTTTCTTT.

The chain uses TRBV5-4 and TRBJ1-3; TRBD1 might be the D (5 bases). Deletions cut 0 bases from V and 9 bases from J, with 10 bases between. Germline V lookup: CDR1 SGHNT, CDR2 YYREEE (reference sequence). CDR3 length equals 13 residues. DNA for the CDR3: TGTGCCAGCAGCTTGGGGGTCGGGGGCACCATATATTTT. Its protein is CASSLGVGGTIYF.